The present entry profiles one T cell receptor (beta chain) with its context. No cognate antigen has been identified for it. No qualities accompany the bases; no much larger clone lies one base away. The sequencing machine was an Illumina HiSeq 2500. Quantitative 5'-RACE with molecular barcodes was used to prepare TCR beta libraries. Per the source publication's procedure: To identify disease-linked TCR variants, a new computational method was used, one built on a probabilistic model of VDJ rearrangement. In-frame beta chains were kept once TCRdb had trimmed the public reads at Q25 with fastp and called clones with MiXCR. Duplicate CDR3 protein sequences are folded into a single record with the most common DNA and genes. These V and J calls rely on TCRdb rather than the paper's analysis. The sample records more than 250,000 distinct CDR3 sequences, 8% of which are singletons. The top ten hold less than 15% of the sample.

Spanning cysteine to phenylalanine, the CDR3 consists of 15 amino acids. Only the CDR3 DNA is retained, 45 bases long and in frame from the first base. V is reduced by 5 bases and J by 6 bases, leaving a spacing of 19 bases between them. CDR1 and CDR2 (SGHTA, FQGTGA) derive from the germline V gene. The data derive from a study of CD8 T cells in ankylosing spondylitis (dated by TCRdb to the late 2010s). As for the study more broadly: T cell receptor beta repertoires were profiled in healthy donors and ankylosing spondylitis patients so that disease-linked TCR variants could be found. The full study cohort comprised around 25 ankylosing spondylitis patients and 110 or so healthy donors. Peripheral blood was sampled, and synovial fluid was also collected from ankylosing spondylitis patients.

Summary of the overall study and its limitations: In peripheral blood, the disease-linked clones were found at relatively low frequencies and had a CD8+ phenotype. The disease-linked clones were reported as significantly enriched in matched synovial fluid samples from ankylosing spondylitis patients. Some motif variants were previously reported in synovial fluid and blood of reactive arthritis patients, suggesting common disease-initiation mechanisms. A TCR beta motif made up of seven or eight highly homologous amino acid variants appeared to be characteristic of blood from ankylosing spondylitis patients.

The sample consisted of blood, either unsorted or a sorted T cell fraction (not recorded which). The sequence was collected from a male donor with ankylosing spondylitis. The sequence joins TRBV7-3 to TRBJ1-2; there is no confident call for the D gene. The bases read TGTGCCAGCAGCCCACGAGGCGTGATGGGTGATGGCTACACCTTC. The resulting protein is CASSPRGVMGDGYTF.